Listed below are T cell receptor beta chains from one sample, sequenced in a study of Graves' ophthalmopathy and Graves' hyperthyroidism. MiXCR was run by TCRdb on the multiplex PCR reads, yielding one entry per CDR3 protein. The sample includes 500,000 to 700,000 distinct CDR3 sequences, under 40% of them seen just once. Sequencing used peripheral blood or thyroid tissue (not recorded which). The source is an adult man with Graves' hyperthyroidism. Each CDR3 is given with its conserved first and last residue. A D gene is named only where the DNA matches it firmly. Only part of the rows carry a size: once, few, many, or a class if the clone is expanded.

cdr3_nt cdr3_aa d_call cdr3_length j_call v_call clone_size
TGCAGCTTGTCAGGAGGCCACTATGGCTACACCTTC CSLSGGHYGYTF NA 12 TRBJ1-2 TRBV29-1 NA
TGTGCCACCAGCAGTTTAGGCCGCGGGGCCCGAGTAGAGACCCAGTACTTC CATSSLGRGARVETQYF NA 17 TRBJ2-5 TRBV15 NA
TGTGCCAGCAGTTACGACGTTTCAAGCAATCAGCCCCAGCATTTT CASSYDVSSNQPQHF NA 15 TRBJ1-5 TRBV6-5 many
TGCAGCGTTGGCGCTGCTTCAGATACGCAGTATTTT CSVGAASDTQYF NA 12 TRBJ2-3 TRBV29-1 NA
TGCAGCGTTGAAGAAGGGGGAACAGGGGCCAACGTCCTGACTTTC CSVEEGGTGANVLTF NA 15 TRBJ2-6 TRBV29-1 once
TGTGCCAGCAGTCAGAGGGTTGGGGGTCAGCCCCAGCATTTT CASSQRVGGQPQHF NA 14 TRBJ1-5 TRBV7-2 many
TGTGCCAGCAGTTTTCAGGGACTAAAGAACACTGAAGCTTTCTTT CASSFQGLKNTEAFF NA 15 TRBJ1-1 TRBV12-3/TRBV12-4 many
TGTGCCAGCAGCTGGGGACAGGGGGACGTGGATGGCTACACCTTC CASSWGQGDVDGYTF TRBD1 15 TRBJ1-2 TRBV7-2 NA
TGTGCCACCCAGCTGAGCTCCTACAATGAGCAGTTCTTC CATQLSSYNEQFF NA 13 TRBJ2-1 TRBV24-1 NA
TGCAGTGCTAGGCAGGGTGGGGAAAAACTGTTTTTT CSARQGGEKLFF NA 12 TRBJ1-4 TRBV20-1 NA
TGTGCCAGCAGTGACTCAGGGGGGAGAGAGACCCAGTACTTC CASSDSGGRETQYF NA 14 TRBJ2-5 TRBV6-4 many
TGTGCCATCAGTCCTCGGGGATCGGGCTACACCTTC CAISPRGSGYTF NA 12 TRBJ1-2 TRBV10-3 NA
TGCAGCGTCGGAGTGGTAGCGGGAGGTCGCTACAATGAGCAGTTCTTC CSVGVVAGGRYNEQFF TRBD2 16 TRBJ2-1 TRBV29-1 few